This paragraph reports one TCR beta chain. The sample originates from a study of T cell changes during pregnancy in multiple sclerosis. Germline lookup yields CDR1 LNHDA and CDR2 SQIVND (reference sequence). The CDR3 has 15 residues. After removal of 6 bases from V and 2 bases from J, the junction contained 3 bases not matched to a gene. The assay was immunoSEQ multiplex PCR, and TCRdb's table has in-frame clones only and misses some. The sample consists of 50,000 to 70,000 clones, over 85% of them appearing once. Source: peripheral blood, taken in the second trimester of pregnancy. This receptor was identified in a female donor with multiple sclerosis, enrolled in a pregnancy study. V gene TRBV19 combines with J gene TRBJ2-1; 11 nucleotides align to TRBD1. CDR3 region: CASSRDRGTYNEQFF. The CDR3 DNA sequence: TGTGCCAGTAGCCGGGACAGGGGGACCTACAATGAGCAGTTCTTC.